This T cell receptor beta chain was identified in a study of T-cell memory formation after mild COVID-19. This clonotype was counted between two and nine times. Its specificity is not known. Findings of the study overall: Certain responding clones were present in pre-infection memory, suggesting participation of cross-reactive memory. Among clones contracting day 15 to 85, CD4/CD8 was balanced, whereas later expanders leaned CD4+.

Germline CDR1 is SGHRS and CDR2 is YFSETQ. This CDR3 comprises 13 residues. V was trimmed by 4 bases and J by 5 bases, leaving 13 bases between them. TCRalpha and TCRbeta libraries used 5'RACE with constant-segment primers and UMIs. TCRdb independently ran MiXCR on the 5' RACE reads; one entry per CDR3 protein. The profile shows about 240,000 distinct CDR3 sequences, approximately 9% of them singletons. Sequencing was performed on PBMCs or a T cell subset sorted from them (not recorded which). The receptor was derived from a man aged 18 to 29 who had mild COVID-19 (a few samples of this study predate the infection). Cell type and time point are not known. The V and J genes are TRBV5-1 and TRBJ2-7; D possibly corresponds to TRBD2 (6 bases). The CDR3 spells CASSQEGRNEQYV. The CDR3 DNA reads TGCGCCAGCAGCCAAGAGGGGAGGAACGAGCAGTACGTC.